This T cell receptor beta chain was sequenced for a study of response to subunit inactivated influenza vaccine. In this sample, this clonotype turned up a few times. Its target is not known. In TCRdb, the RT-PCR reads were re-called with MiXCR into one record per CDR3 protein. Of around 480,000 distinct CDR3 sequences in the sample, over 9.5% were seen once. Study-level results: The authors suggested that few new T cells are recruited per seasonal influenza vaccination.

This CDR3 comprises 15 residues. Trimming stripped 0 bases from V and 0 bases from J, with 8 bases between. The germline gives CDR1 SGDLS, CDR2 YYNGEE. V gene TRBV9 combines with J gene TRBJ2-3; TRBD2 might be the D (6 bases). The sequenced sample was PBMCs from blood, obtained 35 to 45 days after vaccination. This TCR was recovered from a man aged 45 to 65 who received an inactivated influenza vaccine. In nucleotides, the CDR3 is TGTGCCAGCAGCGTAGCGGGGGTAAGCACAGATACGCAGTATTTT. Its protein product is CASSVAGVSTDTQYF.